A selection of T cell receptor beta chains follows, all from one sample in a study of blood T cells in healthy people across ages. TCRdb fed the 5' RACE reads into MiXCR, producing one record per CDR3 protein. Of approximately 790,000 distinct CDR3 sequences listed, 60% to 80% are singletons. Sample: blood. The receptors were sampled from a man aged 25-40 years in good health. CDR3s include the opening cysteine and the closing phenylalanine or tryptophan. The order of the fields is D gene, J gene, clone size, V gene, CDR3 protein, CDR3 DNA. A D gene is named only where the DNA matches it firmly. Clone size is not always given. Where it is, it says once, few, many or a class for expanded clones.

D: TRBD2; J: TRBJ2-3; size: NA; V: TRBV25-1; CDR3: CASKAGGSTDTQYF; DNA: TGTGCCAGCAAAGCGGGGGGGAGCACAGATACGCAGTATTTT
D: NA; J: TRBJ1-5; size: NA; V: TRBV9; CDR3: CASSVAAGLDQPQHF; DNA: TGTGCCAGCAGCGTAGCGGCAGGGCTCGATCAGCCCCAGCATTTT
D: NA; J: TRBJ2-1; size: NA; V: TRBV6-2/TRBV6-3; CDR3: CASSLTWNEQFF; DNA: TGTGCCAGCAGCCTAACATGGAATGAGCAGTTCTTC
D: NA; J: TRBJ2-7; size: many; V: TRBV6-5; CDR3: CASTRSVGYEQYF; DNA: TGTGCCAGCACCAGGTCTGTGGGCTACGAGCAGTACTTC
D: TRBD1; J: TRBJ2-1; size: NA; V: TRBV28; CDR3: CASSSTGTGINEQFF; DNA: TGTGCCAGCAGTTCGACCGGGACAGGGATCAATGAGCAGTTCTTC
D: NA; J: TRBJ1-2; size: NA; V: TRBV7-9; CDR3: CASSLVSLYGYTF; DNA: TGTGCCAGCAGCTTAGTGTCACTCTATGGCTACACCTTC
D: TRBD1; J: TRBJ2-7; size: NA; V: TRBV25-1; CDR3: CASTLGTGATEQYF; DNA: TGTGCCAGCACCCTTGGGACAGGGGCCACCGAGCAGTACTTC
D: TRBD1; J: TRBJ2-7; size: NA; V: TRBV20-1; CDR3: CSARHSGQGYEQYF; DNA: TGCAGTGCTAGGCATTCGGGACAGGGTTACGAGCAGTACTTC
D: NA; J: TRBJ2-7; size: NA; V: TRBV29-1; CDR3: CSVDCPRDGFYEQYF; DNA: TGCAGCGTCGATTGTCCTAGGGACGGTTTCTACGAGCAGTACTTC
D: TRBD2; J: TRBJ2-3; size: once; V: TRBV7-3; CDR3: CASSLNGGYTDTQYF; DNA: TGTGCCAGCAGCTTAAACGGGGGGTACACAGATACGCAGTATTTT
D: TRBD1; J: TRBJ2-3; size: NA; V: TRBV6-5; CDR3: CASGYDRGDIDTQYF; DNA: TGTGCCAGCGGTTACGACAGGGGAGATATAGATACGCAGTATTTT
D: NA; J: TRBJ2-3; size: NA; V: TRBV20-1; CDR3: CSANQGWRTDTQYF; DNA: TGCAGTGCTAACCAGGGGTGGCGTACAGATACGCAGTATTTT
D: TRBD1; J: TRBJ2-3; size: NA; V: TRBV18; CDR3: CTSSVRQGTDTQYF; DNA: TGTACCAGCTCAGTCCGACAGGGGACAGATACGCAGTATTTT
D: TRBD1; J: TRBJ1-6; size: NA; V: TRBV9; CDR3: CASTDRETPTVNSPLHF; DNA: TGTGCCAGCACGGACAGGGAGACCCCGACGGTTAATTCACCCCTCCACTTT
D: NA; J: TRBJ1-5; size: once; V: TRBV27; CDR3: CASRSTQGQPQHF; DNA: TGTGCCAGCAGGTCTACTCAGGGACAGCCCCAGCATTTT
D: NA; J: TRBJ1-6; size: NA; V: TRBV12-3/TRBV12-4; CDR3: CASRPGREGDSPLHF; DNA: TGTGCCAGCAGGCCGGGCAGGGAGGGGGATTCACCCCTCCACTTT
D: NA; J: TRBJ2-1; size: few; V: TRBV12-3/TRBV12-4; CDR3: CASSDSWGPLGDEQFF; DNA: TGTGCCAGCAGTGACTCTTGGGGGCCGCTGGGGGATGAGCAGTTCTTC
D: NA; J: TRBJ2-3; size: NA; V: TRBV9; CDR3: CASRPSADTQYF; DNA: TGTGCCAGCAGACCTAGCGCAGATACGCAGTATTTT
D: NA; J: TRBJ2-3; size: few; V: TRBV10-3; CDR3: CAISVATDTQYF; DNA: TGTGCCATCAGTGTAGCAACAGATACGCAGTATTTT
D: TRBD1; J: TRBJ2-1; size: NA; V: TRBV5-1; CDR3: CASSHSSRQGGRWEQFF; DNA: TGCGCCAGCAGCCATTCCTCACGACAGGGGGGGAGATGGGAGCAGTTCTTC
D: TRBD1; J: TRBJ2-7; size: NA; V: TRBV27; CDR3: CASKGQGRIHEQYF; DNA: TGTGCCAGCAAGGGACAGGGGAGGATCCACGAGCAGTACTTC